Below are 21 T cell receptor beta chains sequenced from a single sample in a study of T cell responses to AZD1222 COVID-19 vaccine. Clones were read by immunoSEQ multiplex PCR, and TCRdb kept only the in-frame ones, dropping some. The sample comprises more than 90,000 clones, more than 70% of which are singletons, and about 17% rests with the top ten. The starting material was peripheral blood, obtained 28 days after the second AZD1222 dose. The receptors come from an adult who received the AZD1222 COVID-19 vaccine.

CDR3 residues: CSVESNRVYGYTF. The CDR3 nucleotides are TGCAGCGTTGAATCAAACAGGGTATATGGCTACACCTTC. The chain links TRBV29-1 to TRBJ1-2; D is perhaps TRBD1 (6 bases). V shed 2 bases and J shed 5 bases, with 12 bases lying between them. The germline V gene encodes CDR1 SQVTM and CDR2 ANQGSEA. The CDR3 covers 13 residues.

The CDR3 DNA follows: TGTGCCAGCAGCCAAGATCCAGTGGGAGCTCGCGAGCAGTACTTC. Translating gives CASSQDPVGAREQYF. The chain combines TRBV4-2 with TRBJ2-7; tentative D call: TRBD2 (5 bases). Trimming stripped 0 bases from V and 6 bases from J, with 15 bases between. The CDR3 sequence is 15 residues long. The germline V gene has CDR1 LGHNA and CDR2 YNFKEQ.

V is TRBV28 and J is TRBJ1-3; possibly TRBD1 for D (5 bases). Between the trimmed V and J ends, which lost 1 base and 9 bases, there was a span of 7 bases. There are 12 residues in the CDR3. Germline V CDR1 and CDR2: MDHEN, SYDVKM. The chain's CDR3 is CASSLFGGTIYF. DNA of the CDR3: TGTGCCAGCAGTTTATTTGGGGGCACCATATATTTT.

The chain carries TRBV2 and TRBJ1-3; 7 nucleotides agree with TRBD1. The germline V gene encodes CDR1 SNHLY and CDR2 FYNNEI. CDR3 size: 16 residues. The J segment lost 1 base and the V segment lost 3 bases, leaving 6 bases of the junction unmatched. DNA for the CDR3: TGTGCCAGCAGTGAGTTGACGACAGGGTCTGGAAACACCATATATTTT. Translated, it gives CASSELTTGSGNTIYF.

This chain joins TRBV19 and TRBJ2-7, with TRBD1 identical over 10 bases. Germline CDR1 and CDR2: LNHDA and SQIVND (reference sequence). This CDR3 region has 14 residues. V shed 1 base and J 4 bases; nucleotides not matched to a gene: 1. CDR3 sequence reads: CASSIGQGAYEQYF. For the CDR3, the DNA is TGTGCCAGTAGTATAGGACAGGGGGCGTACGAGCAGTACTTC.

The chain is built from TRBV7-9 and TRBJ2-1, with D possibly TRBD2 on 6 matching bases. This CDR3 has 15 amino acids. V lost 5 bases, J lost 0 bases, and 11 bases lay in between. The germline CDR1 and CDR2 sequences are SEHNR and FQNEAQ (reference sequence). CDR3 DNA: TGTGCCAGCAGCCCAGGGAGGACCTCCTACAATGAGCAGTTCTTC. It translates to CASSPGRTSYNEQFF.

The chain recombines TRBV27 with TRBJ1-4; 11 bases are a match to TRBD1. CDR1 MNHEY and CDR2 SMNVEV come from the germline V gene (reference sequence). This CDR3 is built from 16 residues. V lost 5 bases to trimming and J lost 8 bases; unmatched junction nucleotides: 10. CDR3 amino acids: CASSRAGTGGREKLFF. CDR3 DNA: TGTGCCAGCAGTCGAGCGGGGACAGGGGGACGAGAAAAACTGTTTTTT.

The CDR3 DNA sequence: TGTGCCAGCGCTGTTTTCATGAACACTGAAGCTTTCTTT. Encoded protein: CASAVFMNTEAFF. The rearrangement uses TRBV6-5 and TRBJ1-1; D is unclear. Trimming left V 8 bases short and J 0 bases short, with 10 bases between. CDR1 is MNHEY and CDR2 is SVGAGI in the germline V gene. The CDR3 length is 13 residues.

J is TRBJ1-5 and V is TRBV24-1, with 8 bases lining up with TRBD1. There are 15 residues in the CDR3. Germline V gene data show CDR1 as KGHDR and CDR2 as SFDVKD. J lost 4 bases, V lost 2 bases, and 3 bases had no gene match. This CDR3 is CATSDSQGVNQPQHF. The CDR3 DNA reads TGTGCCACCAGTGATTCACAGGGGGTAAATCAGCCCCAGCATTTT.

V usage is TRBV3-1 (or the pseudogene TRBV3-2) and J usage is TRBJ1-1; no clear D. The CDR3 loop spans 16 amino acids. Trimming took 4 bases from V and 7 from J, leaving 22 bases between them. Germline values: CDR1 LGHDT, CDR2 YNNKEL (reference sequence). In DNA form, the CDR3 reads TGTGCCAGCAGCCCCGGGAAGCGTTCGGACGGAGTTGAAGCTTTCTTT. Amino acids: CASSPGKRSDGVEAFF.

J is TRBJ1-6 and V is TRBV5-1; D uncertain. Germline lookup yields CDR1 SGHRS and CDR2 YFSETQ. V was clipped by 2 bases and J by 6 bases, with 12 bases between them. CDR3 length: 15 residues. The DNA of the CDR3 is TGCGCCAGCAGCTTCCAATCGACGGGTAATTCACCCCTCCACTTT. It is translated as CASSFQSTGNSPLHF.

The chain uses TRBV7-2 and TRBJ2-3, with D perhaps matching TRBD1 (5 bases). V lost 5 bases, J lost 4 bases, and 22 bases lay in between. The CDR3 sequence is 17 residues long. Germline V gene data show CDR1 as SGHTA and CDR2 as FQGNSA. CDR3 nucleotide sequence: TGTGCCAGCAGCCCACGGTTGGGCAGGGTATCTTCAGATACGCAGTATTTT. This sequence encodes CASSPRLGRVSSDTQYF.

V gene TRBV30 combines with J gene TRBJ1-4; no clear D gene. Per germline, CDR1 GTSNPN and CDR2 SVGIG (reference sequence). Trimming left V 8 bases short and J 5 bases short, with 12 bases between. This CDR3 region has 12 residues. CDR3 nucleotides: TGTGCCCTCCAGCCTTTCAATGAAAAACTGTTTTTT. It specifies CALQPFNEKLFF.

The chain is built from TRBV19 and TRBJ2-1; 13 nucleotides match TRBD2. The CDR3 contains 13 residues. The trim removed 8 bases at V and 9 bases at J, leaving 4 bases unmatched. Germline V gene sequence: CDR1 LNHDA, CDR2 SQIVND (reference sequence). The CDR3 bases are TGTGCCAGTGGCGGACTAGCGGGAGTTGAGCAGTTCTTC. It is translated as CASGGLAGVEQFF.

The chain has TRBV28 and TRBJ2-6; D gene ambiguous. Looked up from germline, CDR1 is MDHEN and CDR2 is SYDVKM. This CDR3 has 14 amino acids. The germline V and J ends were trimmed by 8 bases and 1 base, with 9 bases remaining between them. The chain's CDR3 is CASVSGSGANVLTF. Here the CDR3 DNA reads TGTGCCAGCGTAAGTGGATCTGGGGCCAACGTCCTGACTTTC.

This sequence joins TRBV9 and TRBJ1-6, with 10 bases fitting TRBD1. Germline loops: CDR1 SGDLS, CDR2 YYNGEE. The V and J ends lost 3 bases and 8 bases, in that order; junction bases with no gene match: 5. The CDR3 is made up of 15 amino acids. The CDR3 region is CASSGPGQGYSPLHF. CDR3 DNA: TGTGCCAGCAGCGGACCGGGACAGGGGTATTCACCCCTCCACTTT. The full variable domain, its missing parts supplied by reference TRBV9 and TRBJ1-6, is DSGVTQTPKHLITATGQRVTLRCSPRSGDLSVYWYQQSLDQGLQFLIQYYNGEERAKGNILERFSAQQFPDLHSELNLSSLELGDSALYFCASSGPGQGYSPLHFGNGTRLTVT.

This clone appeared a single time. V is TRBV10-3 and J is TRBJ1-3; possibly TRBD1 for D (6 bases). CDR3 length equals 15 residues. Germline V gene sequence: CDR1 ENHRY, CDR2 SYGVKD. Trimming removed 10 bases at V and 2 bases at J, with 18 bases between. The CDR3 bases are TGTGCCACCTCGGGGGCCTCCGGCCCTGGAAACACCATATATTTT. Protein: CATSGASGPGNTIYF.

This chain joins TRBV9 and TRBJ2-1, with TRBD2 as a possible D gene (6 bases). This CDR3 is 17 amino acids long. V was trimmed by 0 bases and J by 0 bases, leaving 13 bases between them. Looked up from germline, CDR1 is SGDLS and CDR2 is YYNGEE. CDR3 sequence reads: CASSVVPFGSSYNEQFF. CDR3 in DNA: TGTGCCAGCAGCGTAGTCCCATTCGGGAGCTCCTACAATGAGCAGTTCTTC.

The chain has TRBV30 and TRBJ1-5; the D is unclear. In germline, CDR1 is GTSNPN, CDR2 SVGIG (reference sequence). The CDR3 runs to 16 residues. V lost 0 bases and J lost 2, with 14 bases in between. As DNA, the CDR3 is TGTGCCTGGAGTGTACGTCGGCAGCGGGGCAATCAGCCCCAGCATTTT. Its translation is CAWSVRRQRGNQPQHF.

The V and J genes are TRBV30 and TRBJ1-3; D gene uncertain. Germline V lookup: CDR1 GTSNPN, CDR2 SVGIG (reference sequence). The V and J ends lost 1 base and 1 base respectively, with 8 bases between them. The CDR3 is 14 residues long. The CDR3 DNA follows: TGTGCCTGGAGTGCATGGGGATCTGGAAACACCATATATTTT. Translation: CAWSAWGSGNTIYF.

The rearrangement uses TRBV9 and TRBJ1-5; D is ambiguous. The CDR3 runs to 17 residues. Germline CDR1 SGDLS, CDR2 YYNGEE. V was trimmed by 0 bases and J by 0 bases, leaving 13 bases between them. CDR3: CASSVGEEIYSNQPQHF. DNA of the CDR3: TGTGCCAGCAGCGTAGGGGAGGAAATCTATAGCAATCAGCCCCAGCATTTT.